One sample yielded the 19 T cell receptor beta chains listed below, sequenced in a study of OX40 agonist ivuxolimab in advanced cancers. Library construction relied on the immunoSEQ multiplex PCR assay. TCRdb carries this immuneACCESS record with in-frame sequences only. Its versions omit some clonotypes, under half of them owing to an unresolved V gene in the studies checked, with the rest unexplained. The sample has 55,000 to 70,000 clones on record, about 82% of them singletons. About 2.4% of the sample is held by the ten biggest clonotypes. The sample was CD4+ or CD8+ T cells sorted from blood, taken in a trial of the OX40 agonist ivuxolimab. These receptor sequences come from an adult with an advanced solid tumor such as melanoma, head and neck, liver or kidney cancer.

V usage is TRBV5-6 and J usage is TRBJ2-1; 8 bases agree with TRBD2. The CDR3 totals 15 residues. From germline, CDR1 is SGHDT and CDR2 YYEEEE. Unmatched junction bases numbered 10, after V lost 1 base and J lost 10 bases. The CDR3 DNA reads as TGTGCCAGCAGCTTGTCGGGGGGGCCCCTAAGGGAGCAGTTCTTC. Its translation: CASSLSGGPLREQFF.

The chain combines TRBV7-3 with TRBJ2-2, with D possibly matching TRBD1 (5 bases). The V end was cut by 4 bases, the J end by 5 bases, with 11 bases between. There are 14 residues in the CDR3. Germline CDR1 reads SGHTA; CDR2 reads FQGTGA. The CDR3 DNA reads TGTGCCAGCAGCTCCGGACACGGGACCGGGGAGCTGTTTTTT. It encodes CASSSGHGTGELFF.

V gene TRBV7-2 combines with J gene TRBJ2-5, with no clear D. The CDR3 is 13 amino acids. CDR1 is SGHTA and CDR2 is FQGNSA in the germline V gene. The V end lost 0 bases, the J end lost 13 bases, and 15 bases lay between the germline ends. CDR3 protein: CASSLAIEHIVYF. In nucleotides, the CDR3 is TGTGCCAGCAGCTTAGCGATAGAACATATCGTGTACTTC.

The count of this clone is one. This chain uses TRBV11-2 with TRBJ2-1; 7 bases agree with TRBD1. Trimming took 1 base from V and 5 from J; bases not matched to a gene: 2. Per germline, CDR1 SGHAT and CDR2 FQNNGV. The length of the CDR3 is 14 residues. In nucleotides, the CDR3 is TGTGCCAGCAGCTTAGTGGGGACAGACAATGAGCAGTTCTTC. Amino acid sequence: CASSLVGTDNEQFF. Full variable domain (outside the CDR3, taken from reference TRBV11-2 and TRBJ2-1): EAGVAQSPRYKIIEKRQSVAFWCNPISGHATLYWYQQILGQGPKLLIQFQNNGVVDDSQLPKDRFSAERLKGVDSTLKIQPAKLEDSAVYLCASSLVGTDNEQFFGPGTRLTVL.

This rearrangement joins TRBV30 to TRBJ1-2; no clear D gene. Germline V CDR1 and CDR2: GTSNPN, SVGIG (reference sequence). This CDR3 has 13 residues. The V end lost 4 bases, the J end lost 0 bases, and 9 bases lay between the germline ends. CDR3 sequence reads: CAWTGPPNYGYTF. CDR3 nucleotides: TGTGCCTGGACAGGACCCCCTAACTATGGCTACACCTTC.

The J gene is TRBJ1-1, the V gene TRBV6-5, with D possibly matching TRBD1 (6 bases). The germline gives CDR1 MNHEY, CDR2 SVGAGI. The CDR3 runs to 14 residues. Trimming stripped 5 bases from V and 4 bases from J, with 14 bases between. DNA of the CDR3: TGTGCCAGCAGTCCGTCGGGGGGCGCCACTGAAGCTTTCTTT. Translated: CASSPSGGATEAFF.

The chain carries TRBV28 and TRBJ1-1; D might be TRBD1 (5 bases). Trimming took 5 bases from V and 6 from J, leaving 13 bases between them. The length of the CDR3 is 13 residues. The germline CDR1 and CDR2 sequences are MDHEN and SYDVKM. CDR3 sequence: CASSPQGVPEAFF. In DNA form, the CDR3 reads TGTGCCAGCAGTCCTCAGGGAGTTCCTGAAGCTTTCTTT.

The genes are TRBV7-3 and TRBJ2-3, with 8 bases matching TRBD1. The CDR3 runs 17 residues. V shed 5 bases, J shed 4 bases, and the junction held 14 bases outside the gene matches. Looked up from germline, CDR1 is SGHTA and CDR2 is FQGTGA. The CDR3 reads CASSQHSGTGAPDTQYF. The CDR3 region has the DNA TGTGCCAGCAGCCAACACTCCGGGACAGGTGCACCAGATACGCAGTATTTT.

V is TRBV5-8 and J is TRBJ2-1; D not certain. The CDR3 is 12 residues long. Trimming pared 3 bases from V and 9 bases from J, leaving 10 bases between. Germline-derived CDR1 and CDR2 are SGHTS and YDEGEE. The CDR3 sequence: CASSSLWGEQFF. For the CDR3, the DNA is TGTGCCAGCAGCTCGCTTTGGGGTGAGCAGTTCTTC.

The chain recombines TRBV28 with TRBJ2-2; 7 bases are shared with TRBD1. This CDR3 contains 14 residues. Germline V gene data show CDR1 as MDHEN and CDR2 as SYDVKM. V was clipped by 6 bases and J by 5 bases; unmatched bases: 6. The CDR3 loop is CASRPPQGTGELFF. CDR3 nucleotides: TGTGCCAGCAGGCCCCCACAGGGGACCGGGGAGCTGTTTTTT.

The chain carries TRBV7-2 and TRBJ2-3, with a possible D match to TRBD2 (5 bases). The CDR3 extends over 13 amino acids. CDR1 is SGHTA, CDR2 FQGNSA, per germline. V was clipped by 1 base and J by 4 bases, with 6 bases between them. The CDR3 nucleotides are TGTGCCAGCAGCTTAGTCGGGGCAGATACGCAGTATTTT. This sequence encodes CASSLVGADTQYF.

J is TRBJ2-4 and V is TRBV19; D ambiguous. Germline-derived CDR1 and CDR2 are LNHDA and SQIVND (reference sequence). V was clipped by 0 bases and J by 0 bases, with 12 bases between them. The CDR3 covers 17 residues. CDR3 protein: CASSIDGNRLAKNIQYF. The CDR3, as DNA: TGTGCCAGTAGTATAGATGGGAACCGGCTAGCCAAAAACATTCAGTACTTC.

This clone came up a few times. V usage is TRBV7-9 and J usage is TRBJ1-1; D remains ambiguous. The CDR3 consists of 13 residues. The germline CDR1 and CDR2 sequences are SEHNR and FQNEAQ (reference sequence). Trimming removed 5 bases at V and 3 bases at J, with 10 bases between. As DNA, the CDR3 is TGTGCCAGCAGCCAAATAGTTGACACTGAAGCTTTCTTT. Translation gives CASSQIVDTEAFF.

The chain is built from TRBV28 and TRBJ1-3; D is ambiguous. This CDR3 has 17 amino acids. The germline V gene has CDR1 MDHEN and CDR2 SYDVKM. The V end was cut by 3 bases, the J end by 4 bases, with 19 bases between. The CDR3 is CASSFVSAKGAGNTIYF. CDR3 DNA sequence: TGTGCCAGCAGTTTTGTCTCGGCGAAGGGCGCAGGAAACACCATATATTTT.

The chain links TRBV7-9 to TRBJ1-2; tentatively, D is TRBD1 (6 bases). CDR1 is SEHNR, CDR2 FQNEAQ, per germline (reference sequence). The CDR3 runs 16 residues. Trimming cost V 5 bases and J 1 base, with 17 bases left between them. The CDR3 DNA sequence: TGTGCCAGCAGCGGGGGGCGTATCAGGGATAACTATGGCTACACCTTC. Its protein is CASSGGRIRDNYGYTF.

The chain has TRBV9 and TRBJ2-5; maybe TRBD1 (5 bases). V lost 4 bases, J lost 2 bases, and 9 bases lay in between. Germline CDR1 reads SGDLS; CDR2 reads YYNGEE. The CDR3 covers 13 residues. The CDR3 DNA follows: TGTGCCAGCAGCAGACGACAGCAAGAGACCCAGTACTTC. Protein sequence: CASSRRQQETQYF.

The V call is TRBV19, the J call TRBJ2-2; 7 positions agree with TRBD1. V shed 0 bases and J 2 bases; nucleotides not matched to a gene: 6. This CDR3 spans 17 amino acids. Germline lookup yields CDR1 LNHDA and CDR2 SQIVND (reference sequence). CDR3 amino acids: CASSIERGQVNTGELFF. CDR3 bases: TGTGCCAGTAGTATAGAGAGAGGACAGGTTAACACCGGGGAGCTGTTTTTT.

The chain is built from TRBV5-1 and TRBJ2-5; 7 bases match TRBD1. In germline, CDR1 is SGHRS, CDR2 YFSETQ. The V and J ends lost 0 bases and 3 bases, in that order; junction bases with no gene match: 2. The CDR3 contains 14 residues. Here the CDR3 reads CASSLGGQKETQYF. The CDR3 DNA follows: TGCGCCAGCAGCTTGGGGGGACAGAAAGAGACCCAGTACTTC.

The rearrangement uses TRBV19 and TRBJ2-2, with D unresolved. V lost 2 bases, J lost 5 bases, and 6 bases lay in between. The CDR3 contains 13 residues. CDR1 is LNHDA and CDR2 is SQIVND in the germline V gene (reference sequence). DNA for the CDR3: TGTGCCAGTAGTATACAAGCAACCGGGGAGCTGTTTTTT. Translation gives CASSIQATGELFF.